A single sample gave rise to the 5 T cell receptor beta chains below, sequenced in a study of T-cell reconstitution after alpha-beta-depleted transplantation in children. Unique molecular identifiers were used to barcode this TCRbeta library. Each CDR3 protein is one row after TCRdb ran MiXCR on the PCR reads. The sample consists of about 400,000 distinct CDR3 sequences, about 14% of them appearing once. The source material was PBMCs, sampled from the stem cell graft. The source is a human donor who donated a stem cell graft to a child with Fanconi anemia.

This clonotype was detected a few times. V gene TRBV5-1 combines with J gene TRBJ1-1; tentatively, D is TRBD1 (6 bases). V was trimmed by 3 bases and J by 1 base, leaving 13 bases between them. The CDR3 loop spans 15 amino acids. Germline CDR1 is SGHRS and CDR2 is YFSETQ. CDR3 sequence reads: CASSSGPTGNTEAFF. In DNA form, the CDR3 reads TGCGCCAGCAGCTCGGGACCGACAGGGAACACTGAAGCTTTCTTT.

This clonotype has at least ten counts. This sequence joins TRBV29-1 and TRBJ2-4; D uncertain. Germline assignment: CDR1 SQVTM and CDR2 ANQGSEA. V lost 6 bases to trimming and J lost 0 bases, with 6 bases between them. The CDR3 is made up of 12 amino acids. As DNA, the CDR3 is TGCAGCGTGCAAATAGCCAAAAACATTCAGTACTTC. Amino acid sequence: CSVQIAKNIQYF.

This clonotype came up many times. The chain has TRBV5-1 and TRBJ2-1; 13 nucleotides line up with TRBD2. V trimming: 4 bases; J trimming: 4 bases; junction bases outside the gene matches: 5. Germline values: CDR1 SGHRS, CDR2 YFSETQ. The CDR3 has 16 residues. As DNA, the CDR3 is TGCGCCAGCAGCAACGGACTAGCGGGAGCTTACAATGAGCAGTTCTTC. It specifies CASSNGLAGAYNEQFF.

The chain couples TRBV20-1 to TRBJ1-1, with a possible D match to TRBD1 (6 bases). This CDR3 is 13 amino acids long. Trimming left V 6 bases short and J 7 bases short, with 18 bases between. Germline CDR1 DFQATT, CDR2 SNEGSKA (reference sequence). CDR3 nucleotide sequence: TGCAGTGCCCCCGTACAGGGAGGTGATGAAGCTTTCTTT. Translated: CSAPVQGGDEAFF.

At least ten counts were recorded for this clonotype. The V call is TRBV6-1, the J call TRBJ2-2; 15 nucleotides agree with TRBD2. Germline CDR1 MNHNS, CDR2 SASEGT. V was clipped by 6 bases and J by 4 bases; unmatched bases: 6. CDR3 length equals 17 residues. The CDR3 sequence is CASSSGTSGGSTGELFF. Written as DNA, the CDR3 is TGTGCCAGCAGCTCAGGGACTAGCGGGGGGAGCACCGGGGAGCTGTTTTTT.